These T cell receptor beta chains were read from a single sample in a study of shared clonotypes between healthy human individuals. The repertoire was sequenced with immunoSEQ multiplex PCR; TCRdb's copy has only in-frame clones and lacks some. The table includes under 1 million clones, 92% detected once. Sequencing was carried out using naive CD8+ T cells sorted from blood. These receptors were obtained from a man younger than 40 in good health. Both conserved end residues are part of each CDR3. The D gene is left open where the match is weak. Some rows have no size entry. The others give once, few or many, or a class for an expanded clone.

cdr3_length d_call clone_size j_call v_call cdr3_nt cdr3_aa
13 . . TRBJ2-1 TRBV11-2 TGTGCCAGCAGCTTGGCTAGGGGGTATGAGCAGTTCTTC CASSLARGYEQFF
13 . . TRBJ2-7 TRBV7-2 TGTGCCAGCAGCCCCGGGACGGGCTACGAGCAGTACTTC CASSPGTGYEQYF
13 . . TRBJ2-2 TRBV27 TGTGCCAGCAGTTACGGGGGCGCCGGGGAGCTGTTTTTT CASSYGGAGELFF
14 . . TRBJ2-1 TRBV7-8 TGTGCCAGCAGCCATCAGGTTGGAGAAAATGAGCAGTTCTTC CASSHQVGENEQFF
16 TRBD2 . TRBJ2-2 TRBV19 TGTGCCAGTAGTATTGCCCTAGCGGGAGTGGCCGGGGAGCTGTTTTTT CASSIALAGVAGELFF
12 . . TRBJ2-7 TRBV27 TGTGCCAGTGCGGGACTGTTCTACGAGCAGTACTTC CASAGLFYEQYF
12 . . TRBJ2-1 TRBV11-3 TGTGCCAGCAGCAAACAGAACAATGAGCAGTTCTTC CASSKQNNEQFF
16 TRBD2 . TRBJ2-1 TRBV4-1 TGCGCCAGCAGCCCGGAACTAGCGGGAGGGTGGAATGAGCAGTTCTTC CASSPELAGGWNEQFF
14 . . TRBJ2-6 TRBV19 TGTGCCAGTGAGGACGGTTCTGGGGCCAACGTCCTGACTTTC CASEDGSGANVLTF
14 TRBD2 . TRBJ2-7 TRBV11-3 TGTGCCAGCAGCCTAAGAGGGGAGGGCTACGAGCAGTACTTC CASSLRGEGYEQYF
13 TRBD2 . TRBJ2-3 TRBV29-1 TGCAGCGTTTGGACTAGCGACACAGATACGCAGTATTTT CSVWTSDTDTQYF
16 TRBD2 . TRBJ2-1 TRBV7-3 TGTGCCAGCAGGTCCCCCTCTAGCGGGATCCCGAATGAGCAGTTCTTC CASRSPSSGIPNEQFF
15 TRBD2 once TRBJ2-1 TRBV6-4 TGTGCCAGCAGTGACGCGGGCGGGAGGTACTCTGAGCAGTTCTTC CASSDAGGRYSEQFF
16 . once TRBJ1-2 TRBV28 TGTGCCAGCAGCCCATTATTGAGGACAGCTAACTATGGCTACACCTTC CASSPLLRTANYGYTF
17 TRBD2 . TRBJ2-2 TRBV27 TGTGCCAGCAGTGAACTTCGGGCTAGCGGGAGCACCGGGGAGCTGTTTTTT CASSELRASGSTGELFF
19 TRBD2 . TRBJ2-7 TRBV11-2 TGTGCCAGCAGCTCTGGACGGGCTAGCGGGTTACCCAGCTCCTACGAGCAGTACTTC CASSSGRASGLPSSYEQYF
16 TRBD2 once TRBJ2-7 TRBV7-8 TGTGCCAGCAGCACCATTAGCGGGAATGGAATCTACGAGCAGTACTTC CASSTISGNGIYEQYF
13 . . TRBJ2-7 TRBV28 TGTGCCAGCACTATAGGCACGGACTACGAGCAGTACTTC CASTIGTDYEQYF
14 TRBD1 . TRBJ2-5 TRBV7-9 TGTGCCAGCAAACCACCGGGACAGCAAGAGACCCAGTACTTC CASKPPGQQETQYF
14 TRBD2 . TRBJ2-1 TRBV13 TGTGCCAGCAGCTTCCTTGCGGGAGGCAATGAGCAGTTCTTC CASSFLAGGNEQFF
12 . . TRBJ2-7 TRBV27 TGTGCCAGCAGTTCCGGGACTTACGAGCAGTACTTC CASSSGTYEQYF
14 . . TRBJ2-7 TRBV7-6 TGTGCCAGCAGCTTAGGGGCCACGGAAAACGAGCAGTACTTC CASSLGATENEQYF
16 TRBD2 . TRBJ2-2 TRBV7-8 TGTGCCAGCAGCCCTCGGGGCGGGAGGGCCCGCGGGGAGCTGTTTTTT CASSPRGGRARGELFF
14 . . TRBJ1-5 TRBV7-3 TGTGCCAGCAGCCCGTACAGGGTTAATCAGCCCCAGCATTTT CASSPYRVNQPQHF
14 . . TRBJ2-2 TRBV27 TGTGCCAGCATGTGGGGGAGGAACACCGGGGAGCTGTTTTTT CASMWGRNTGELFF
14 . . TRBJ2-7 TRBV30 TGTGCCTGGAGTTCTGGGGTAAGCTCCTACGAGCAGTACTTC CAWSSGVSSYEQYF
16 . . TRBJ2-1 TRBV4-1 TGCGCCAGCAGCCATACTCCCTTACGGAGTTACAATGAGCAGTTCTTC CASSHTPLRSYNEQFF
12 . . TRBJ2-7 TRBV5-6 TGTGCCAGCAGCTTGCGAGGGCGAGAGCAGTACTTC CASSLRGREQYF
12 . . TRBJ2-7 TRBV30 TGTGCCTGGAGAAGAGGGACTTACGAGCAGTACTTC CAWRRGTYEQYF
17 TRBD2 once TRBJ2-1 TRBV27 TGTGCCAGCAGTACCCTAGCGGGGCTGACCTCCTACAATGAGCAGTTCTTC CASSTLAGLTSYNEQFF
19 TRBD1 . TRBJ1-1 TRBV7-2 TGTGCCAGCAGCTTAGCCCTTACCGTTTACAGGGGGAAGGGCACTGAAGCTTTCTTT CASSLALTVYRGKGTEAFF
12 . . TRBJ1-1 TRBV5-6 TGTGCCAGCAGCTCTACCGGACCTGAAGCTTTCTTT CASSSTGPEAFF
15 TRBD2 . TRBJ2-3 TRBV10-3 TGTGCCATCAGGACTAGCGGGAGATCCACAGATACGCAGTATTTT CAIRTSGRSTDTQYF
14 . . TRBJ2-5 TRBV21-1 TGTGCCAGCAGCAAGAAGCGGAGGCAAGAGACCCAGTACTTC CASSKKRRQETQYF
15 TRBD1 . TRBJ2-1 TRBV7-8 TGTGCCAGCAGCCCCCCCGGGACAGTGGGGAATGAGCAGTTCTTC CASSPPGTVGNEQFF
16 TRBD2 . TRBJ2-1 TRBV7-9 TGTGCCAGCAGCTTACTAGCGGGAGGCTCCTACAATGAGCAGTTCTTC CASSLLAGGSYNEQFF
12 . once TRBJ2-7 TRBV4-1 TGCGCCAGCAGCCCCACCGGATACGAGCAGTACTTC CASSPTGYEQYF
18 TRBD1 once TRBJ1-4 TRBV7-9 TGTGCCAGCGGCTCCGGGACAGGGTTACTCGCAGCTAATGAAAAACTGTTTTTT CASGSGTGLLAANEKLFF
13 . . TRBJ2-7 TRBV4-3 TGCGCCAGCAGCTTCTATGCCGGGTACGAGCAGTACTTC CASSFYAGYEQYF
15 . . TRBJ2-6 TRBV7-9 TGTGCCAGCAGCTCTGGGGGGCCTGGGGCCAACGTCCTGACTTTC CASSSGGPGANVLTF
13 . . TRBJ1-1 TRBV5-6 TGTGCCAGCAGCTTGTTAGGGGATCCTGAAGCTTTCTTT CASSLLGDPEAFF
12 . . TRBJ2-1 TRBV6-5 TGTGCCAGCTATCGGACGATCAATGAGCAGTTCTTC CASYRTINEQFF
13 . . TRBJ1-2 TRBV30 TGTGCCTGGAGTGTGGGAGGGGTCTATGGCTACACCTTC CAWSVGGVYGYTF
15 TRBD1 . TRBJ2-7 TRBV11-3 TGTGCCAGCAGCTTAGGTTCAGGGGGACGCCACGAGCAGTACTTC CASSLGSGGRHEQYF
15 TRBD2 . TRBJ2-3 TRBV11-2 TGTGCCAGCAGCCCCGGGACTAGCGGGTTCGATACGCAGTATTTT CASSPGTSGFDTQYF
16 TRBD2 . TRBJ2-3 TRBV7-9 TGTGCCAGCAGCTCGCGCGGACTAGCGGGAGGAGATACGCAGTATTTT CASSSRGLAGGDTQYF
12 . . TRBJ2-3 TRBV28 TGTGCCAGCTCGACGGGAACAGATACGCAGTATTTT CASSTGTDTQYF
13 . . TRBJ2-3 TRBV29-1 TGCAGCGTTGAGGGACTTTTTCCAGATACGCAGTATTTT CSVEGLFPDTQYF
17 TRBD2 . TRBJ2-7 TRBV4-1 TGCGCCAGCAGCCAAGCCGGGACTAGCGGGATGTCGTACGAGCAGTACTTC CASSQAGTSGMSYEQYF
15 TRBD2 . TRBJ2-1 TRBV9 TGTGCCAGCAGCGTAGTGGCTAGCGGGGGCAATGAGCAGTTCTTC CASSVVASGGNEQFF
15 TRBD1 . TRBJ2-1 TRBV27 TGTGCCAGCAGTCTCCCGGGACAGGGAAGGAATGAGCAGTTCTTC CASSLPGQGRNEQFF